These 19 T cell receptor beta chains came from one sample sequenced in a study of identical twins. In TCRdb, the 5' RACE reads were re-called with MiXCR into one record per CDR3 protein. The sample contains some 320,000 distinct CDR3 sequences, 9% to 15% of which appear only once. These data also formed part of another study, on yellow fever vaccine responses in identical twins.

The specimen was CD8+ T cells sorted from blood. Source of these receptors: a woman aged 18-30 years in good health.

Written as DNA, the CDR3 is TGTGCCACCAGCAGCGGACAGGGGGCGACCGGGGAGCTGTTTTTT. Translated, it gives CATSSGQGATGELFF. The chain is built from TRBV15 and TRBJ2-2; 11 bases are shared with TRBD1. The ends lost 3 bases at V and 5 bases at J; junction bases unmatched: 2. Germline V gene data show CDR1 as LNHNV and CDR2 as YYDKDF (reference sequence). CDR3 length: 15 amino acids.

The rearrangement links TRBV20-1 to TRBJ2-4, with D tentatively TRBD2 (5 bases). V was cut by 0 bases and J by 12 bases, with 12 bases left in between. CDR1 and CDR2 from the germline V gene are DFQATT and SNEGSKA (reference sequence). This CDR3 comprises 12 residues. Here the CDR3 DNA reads TGCAGTGCTAGAGACACGGGGATGGATCAGTACTTC. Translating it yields CSARDTGMDQYF.

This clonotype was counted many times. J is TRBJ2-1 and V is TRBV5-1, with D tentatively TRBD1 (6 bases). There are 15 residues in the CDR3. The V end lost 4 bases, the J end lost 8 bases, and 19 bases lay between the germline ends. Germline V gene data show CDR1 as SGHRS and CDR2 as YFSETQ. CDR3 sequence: CASSIRDNAAHEQFF. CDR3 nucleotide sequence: TGCGCCAGCAGCATCCGGGACAATGCGGCCCATGAGCAGTTCTTC.

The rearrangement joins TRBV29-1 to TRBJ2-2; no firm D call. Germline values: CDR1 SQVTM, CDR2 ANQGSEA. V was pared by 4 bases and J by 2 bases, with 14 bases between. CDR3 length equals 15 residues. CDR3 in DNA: TGCAGCGTTGCTCGAGACCTTACTAACACCGGGGAGCTGTTTTTT. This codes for CSVARDLTNTGELFF.

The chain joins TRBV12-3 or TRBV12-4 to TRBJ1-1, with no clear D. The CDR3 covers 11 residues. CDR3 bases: TGTGCGAACGTACGGAACACTGAAGCTTTCTTT. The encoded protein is CANVRNTEAFF.

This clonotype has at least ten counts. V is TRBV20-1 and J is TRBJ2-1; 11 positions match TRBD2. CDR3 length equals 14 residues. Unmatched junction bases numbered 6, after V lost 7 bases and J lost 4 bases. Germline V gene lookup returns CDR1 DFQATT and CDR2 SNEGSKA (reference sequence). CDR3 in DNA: TGCAGTGTTACCGGGACTAGCGGATACAATGAGCAGTTCTTC. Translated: CSVTGTSGYNEQFF.

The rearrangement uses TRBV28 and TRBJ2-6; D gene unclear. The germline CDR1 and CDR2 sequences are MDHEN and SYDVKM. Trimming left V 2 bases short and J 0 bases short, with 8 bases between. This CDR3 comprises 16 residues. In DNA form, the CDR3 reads TGTGCCAGCAGTTTACCTGGCAACTCTGGGGCCAACGTCCTGACTTTC. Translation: CASSLPGNSGANVLTF.

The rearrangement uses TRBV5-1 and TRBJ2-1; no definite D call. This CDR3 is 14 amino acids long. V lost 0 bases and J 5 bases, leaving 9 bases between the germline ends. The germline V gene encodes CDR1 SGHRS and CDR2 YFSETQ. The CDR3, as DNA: TGCGCCAGCAGCTTGGCCGAAGTGCACAATGAGCAGTTCTTC. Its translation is CASSLAEVHNEQFF. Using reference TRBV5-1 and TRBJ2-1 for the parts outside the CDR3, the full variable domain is KAGVTQTPRYLIKTRGQQVTLSCSPISGHRSVSWYQQTPGQGLQFLFEYFSETQRNKGNFPGRFSGRQFSNSRSEMNVSTLELGDSALYLCASSLAEVHNEQFFGPGTRLTVL.

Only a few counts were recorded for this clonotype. CDR3 residues: CSAQGTGLSEQYV. The CDR3 DNA reads as TGCAGTGCCCAGGGGACAGGGCTCTCCGAGCAGTACGTC. J is TRBJ2-7 and V is TRBV20-1; 9 bases align to TRBD1. The CDR3 runs to 13 residues. In germline, CDR1 is DFQATT, CDR2 SNEGSKA (reference sequence). The trim removed 6 bases at V and 6 bases at J, leaving 9 bases unmatched.

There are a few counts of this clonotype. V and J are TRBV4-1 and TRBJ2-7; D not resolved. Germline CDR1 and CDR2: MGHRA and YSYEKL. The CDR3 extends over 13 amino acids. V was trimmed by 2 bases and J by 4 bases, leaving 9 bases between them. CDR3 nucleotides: TGCGCCAGCAGCCAAAACTTGGTTTACGAGCAGTACTTC. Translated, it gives CASSQNLVYEQYF.

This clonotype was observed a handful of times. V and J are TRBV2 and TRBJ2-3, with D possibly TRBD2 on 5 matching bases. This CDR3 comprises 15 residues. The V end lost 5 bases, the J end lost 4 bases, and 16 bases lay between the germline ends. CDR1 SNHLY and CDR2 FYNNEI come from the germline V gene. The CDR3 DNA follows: TGTGCCAGCAGTCCCGGTGTCGGGGTCCCAGATACGCAGTATTTT. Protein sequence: CASSPGVGVPDTQYF.

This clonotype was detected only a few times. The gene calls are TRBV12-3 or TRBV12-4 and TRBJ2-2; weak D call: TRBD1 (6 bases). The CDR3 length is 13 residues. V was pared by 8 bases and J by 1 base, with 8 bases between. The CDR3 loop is CASAQGNTGELFF. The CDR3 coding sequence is TGTGCCAGCGCACAGGGGAACACCGGGGAGCTGTTTTTT.

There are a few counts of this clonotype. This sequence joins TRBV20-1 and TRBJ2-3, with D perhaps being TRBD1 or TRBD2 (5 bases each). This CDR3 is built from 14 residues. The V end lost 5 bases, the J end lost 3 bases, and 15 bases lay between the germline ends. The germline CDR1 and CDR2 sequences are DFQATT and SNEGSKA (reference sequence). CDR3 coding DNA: TGCAGTGCTGGGCCTGGGGGTCGAACAGATACGCAGTATTTT. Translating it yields CSAGPGGRTDTQYF.

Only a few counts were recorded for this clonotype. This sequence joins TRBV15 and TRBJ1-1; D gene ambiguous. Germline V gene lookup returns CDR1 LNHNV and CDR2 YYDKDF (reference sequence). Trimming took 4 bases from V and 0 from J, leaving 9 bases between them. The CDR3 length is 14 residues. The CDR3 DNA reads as TGTGCCACCAGCACTACGAGGATGAACACTGAAGCTTTCTTT. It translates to CATSTTRMNTEAFF.

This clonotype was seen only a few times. CDR3 sequence (DNA): TGTGCCACCAGCAGAGGGGGGTATGGAAACCGGGAGACCCAGTACTTC. As protein: CATSRGGYGNRETQYF. The gene calls are TRBV15 and TRBJ2-5; the D gene could be TRBD1 or TRBD2 (5 bases each). The germline gives CDR1 LNHNV, CDR2 YYDKDF (reference sequence). Trimming removed 1 base from V and 5 bases from J, with 17 bases in between. The CDR3 runs 16 residues.

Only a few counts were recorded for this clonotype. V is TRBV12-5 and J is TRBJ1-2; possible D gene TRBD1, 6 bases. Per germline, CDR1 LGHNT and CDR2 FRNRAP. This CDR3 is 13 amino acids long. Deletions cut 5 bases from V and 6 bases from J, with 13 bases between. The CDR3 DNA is TGTGCTAGTGGTATACGGACAGTTGATGGCTACACCTTC. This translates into CASGIRTVDGYTF.

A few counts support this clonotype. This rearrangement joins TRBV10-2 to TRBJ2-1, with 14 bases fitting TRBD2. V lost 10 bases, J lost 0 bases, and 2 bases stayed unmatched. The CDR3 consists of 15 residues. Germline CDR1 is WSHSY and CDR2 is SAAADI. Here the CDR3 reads CATGTSGSSYNEQFF. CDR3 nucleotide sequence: TGCGCCACCGGGACTAGCGGGAGCTCCTACAATGAGCAGTTCTTC.

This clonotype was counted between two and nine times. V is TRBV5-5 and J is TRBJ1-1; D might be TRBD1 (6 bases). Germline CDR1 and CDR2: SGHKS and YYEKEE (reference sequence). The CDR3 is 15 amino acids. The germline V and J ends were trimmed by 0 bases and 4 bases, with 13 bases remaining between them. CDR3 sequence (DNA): TGTGCCAGCAGCTTGGACAGGGTGGTTTTCACTGAAGCTTTCTTT. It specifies CASSLDRVVFTEAFF.

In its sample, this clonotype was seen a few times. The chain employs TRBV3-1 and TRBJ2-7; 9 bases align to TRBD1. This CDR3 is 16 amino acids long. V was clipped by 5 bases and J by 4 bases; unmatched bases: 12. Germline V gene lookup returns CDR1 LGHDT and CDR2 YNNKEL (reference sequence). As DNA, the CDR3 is TGTGCCAGCAGCTACCGACAGGGGGTCAGTCCTTACGAGCAGTACTTC. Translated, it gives CASSYRQGVSPYEQYF.